This record concerns one TCR beta chain sequence. Clones were read by immunoSEQ multiplex PCR, and TCRdb kept only the in-frame ones, dropping some. The data show about 77,000 clones, 90% seen once. These data originate in a study of blood T cell repertoires in COVID-19. The V end lost 5 bases, the J end lost 4 bases, and 18 bases lay between the germline ends. The CDR3 runs 16 residues. Germline CDR1 is LNHDA and CDR2 is SQIVND (reference sequence). The chain has TRBV19 and TRBJ1-5, with D tentatively TRBD1 (5 bases). Sequences were obtained from peripheral blood. This TCR came from an elderly woman with active or convalescent COVID-19. In DNA, the CDR3 is TGTGCCAGTAGTCGTAGGGGCACCGGGAGAAATCAGCCCCAGCATTTT. Its protein product is CASSRRGTGRNQPQHF.